The TCR beta chain under discussion was sequenced for a study of graft-versus-host responses after intestinal transplantation. Overall study: Transplants were multivisceral, liver-intestinal, or isolated intestinal. Every one of the recipients received anti-thymocyte globulin induction and afterwards took tacrolimus and steroids for around 3 years. General study points: Recipient marrow showed GvH clones, some seen first in ileum or blood.

Clones were read by immunoSEQ multiplex PCR, and TCRdb kept only the in-frame ones, dropping some. In the table there are some 14,000 clones, under 40% of which are singletons. This clone is labeled medium-sized. Responders labeled with CFSE (200,000) were plated with 200,000 irradiated, violet-dye-labeled stimulators. A sort after the reaction isolated proliferating CFSE-low CD3+CD4+ and CD3+CD8+ responders. Losses at the gene ends were 5 bases for V and 6 bases for J; bases not matched to a gene: 3. Germline CDR1 is MNHEY and CDR2 is SVGAGI. This CDR3 has 13 amino acids. The TCR originated in a human patient who received an intestinal transplant. The sample consisted of alloreactive CD8+ T cells from a mixed lymphocyte reaction culture, taken before intestinal transplant. Subset of the sample: CFSE-low proliferating T cells sorted from approximately 6-day pre-transplant mixed lymphocyte reaction (GvH or HvG direction). V and J are TRBV6-5 and TRBJ2-7; 11 bases are shared with TRBD2. This chain's CDR3 is CASSPLAGAEQYF. CDR3 sequence (DNA): TGTGCCAGCAGTCCACTAGCGGGAGCCGAGCAGTACTTC.